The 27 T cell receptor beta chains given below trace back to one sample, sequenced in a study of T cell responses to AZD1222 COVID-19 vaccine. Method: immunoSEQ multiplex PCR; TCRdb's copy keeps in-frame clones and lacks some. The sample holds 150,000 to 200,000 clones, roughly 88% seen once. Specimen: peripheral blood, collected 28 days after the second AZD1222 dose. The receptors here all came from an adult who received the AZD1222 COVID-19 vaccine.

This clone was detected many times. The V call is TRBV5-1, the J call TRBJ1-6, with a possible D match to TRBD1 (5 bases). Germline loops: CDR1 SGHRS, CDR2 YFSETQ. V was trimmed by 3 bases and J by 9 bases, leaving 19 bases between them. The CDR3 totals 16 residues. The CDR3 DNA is TGCGCCAGCAGCTCGGACACTTCTCTAGTGGTTTCACCCCTCCACTTT. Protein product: CASSSDTSLVVSPLHF.

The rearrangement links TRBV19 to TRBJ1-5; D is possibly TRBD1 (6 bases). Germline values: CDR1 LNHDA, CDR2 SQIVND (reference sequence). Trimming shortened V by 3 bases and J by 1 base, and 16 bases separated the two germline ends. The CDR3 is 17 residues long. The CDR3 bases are TGTGCCAGTAGTATCGGGGGGGGCGGCAGAAGCAATCAGCCCCAGCATTTT. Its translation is CASSIGGGGRSNQPQHF.

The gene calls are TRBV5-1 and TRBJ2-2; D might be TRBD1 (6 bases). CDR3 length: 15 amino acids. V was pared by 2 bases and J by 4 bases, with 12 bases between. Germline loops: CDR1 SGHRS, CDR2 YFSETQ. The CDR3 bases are TGCGCCAGCAGCTTAAACAGGGAGAGCACCGGGGAGCTGTTTTTT. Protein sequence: CASSLNRESTGELFF.

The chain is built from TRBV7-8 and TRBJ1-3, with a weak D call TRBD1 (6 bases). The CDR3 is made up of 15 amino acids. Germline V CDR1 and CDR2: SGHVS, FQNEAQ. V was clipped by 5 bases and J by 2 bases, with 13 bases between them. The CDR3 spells CASSRTGGPGNTIYF. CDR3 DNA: TGTGCCAGCAGCCGCACGGGGGGGCCTGGAAACACCATATATTTT.

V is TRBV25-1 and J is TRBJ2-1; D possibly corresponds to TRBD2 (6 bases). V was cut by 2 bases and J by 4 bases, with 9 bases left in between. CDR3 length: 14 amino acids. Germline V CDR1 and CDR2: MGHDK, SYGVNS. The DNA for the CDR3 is TGTGCCAGCAGTGAACTAGCGCTTTACAATGAGCAGTTCTTC. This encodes CASSELALYNEQFF.

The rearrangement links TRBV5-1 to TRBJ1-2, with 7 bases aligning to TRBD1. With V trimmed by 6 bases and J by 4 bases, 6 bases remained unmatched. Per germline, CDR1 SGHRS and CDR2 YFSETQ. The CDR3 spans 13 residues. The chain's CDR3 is CASTETGRYGYTF. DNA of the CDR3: TGCGCCAGCACCGAGACAGGGCGCTATGGCTACACCTTC.

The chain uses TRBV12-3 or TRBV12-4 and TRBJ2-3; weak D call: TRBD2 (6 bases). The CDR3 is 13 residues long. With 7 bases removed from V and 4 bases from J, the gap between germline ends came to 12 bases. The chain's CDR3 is CASTLGGADTQYF. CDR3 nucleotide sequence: TGTGCCAGCACCCTAGGAGGGGCAGATACGCAGTATTTT.

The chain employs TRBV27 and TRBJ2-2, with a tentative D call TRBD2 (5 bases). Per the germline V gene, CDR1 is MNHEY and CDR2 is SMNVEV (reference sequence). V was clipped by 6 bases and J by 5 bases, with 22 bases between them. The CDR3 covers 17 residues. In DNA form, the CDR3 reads TGTGCCAGCAGCTTAGACCCTTCGAGGGTGGGGACCGGGGAGCTGTTTTTT. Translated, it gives CASSLDPSRVGTGELFF.

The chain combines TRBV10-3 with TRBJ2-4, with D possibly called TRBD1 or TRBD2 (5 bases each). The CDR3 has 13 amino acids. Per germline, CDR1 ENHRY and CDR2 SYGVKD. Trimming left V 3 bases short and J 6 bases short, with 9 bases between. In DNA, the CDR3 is TGTGCCATCAGTGACGGGGCCGTAAACATTCAGTACTTC. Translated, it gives CAISDGAVNIQYF.

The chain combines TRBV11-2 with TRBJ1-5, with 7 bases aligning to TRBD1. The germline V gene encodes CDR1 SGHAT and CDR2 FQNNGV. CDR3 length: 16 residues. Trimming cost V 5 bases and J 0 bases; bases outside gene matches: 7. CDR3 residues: CASSPQTGTSNQPQHF. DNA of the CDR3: TGTGCCAGCAGCCCCCAGACAGGGACTAGCAATCAGCCCCAGCATTTT.

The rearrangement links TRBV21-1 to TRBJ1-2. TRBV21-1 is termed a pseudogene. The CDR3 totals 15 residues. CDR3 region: CASSKGGPVPSGYTF. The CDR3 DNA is TGTGCCAGCAGCAAAGGAGGGCCGGTCCCATCTGGCTACACCTTC.

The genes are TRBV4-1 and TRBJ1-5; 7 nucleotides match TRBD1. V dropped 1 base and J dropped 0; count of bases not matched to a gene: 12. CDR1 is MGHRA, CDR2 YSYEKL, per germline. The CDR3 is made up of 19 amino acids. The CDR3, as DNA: TGCGCCAGCAGCCAAGCCACCGACAGGGAATACGTTAGCAATCAGCCCCAGCATTTT. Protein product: CASSQATDREYVSNQPQHF.

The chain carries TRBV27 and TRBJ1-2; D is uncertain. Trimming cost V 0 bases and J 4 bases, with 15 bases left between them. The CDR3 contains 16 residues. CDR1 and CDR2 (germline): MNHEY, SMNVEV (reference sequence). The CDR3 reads CASSLSIYPGTYGYTF. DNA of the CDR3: TGTGCCAGCAGTTTATCGATTTACCCGGGAACCTATGGCTACACCTTC.

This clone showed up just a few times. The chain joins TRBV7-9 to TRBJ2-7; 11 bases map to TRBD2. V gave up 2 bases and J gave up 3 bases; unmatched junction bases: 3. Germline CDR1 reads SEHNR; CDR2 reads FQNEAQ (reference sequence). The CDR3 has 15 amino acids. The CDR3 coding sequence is TGTGCCAGCAGCTTAACTAGCGGGAGTGTCTACGAGCAGTACTTC. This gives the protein CASSLTSGSVYEQYF.

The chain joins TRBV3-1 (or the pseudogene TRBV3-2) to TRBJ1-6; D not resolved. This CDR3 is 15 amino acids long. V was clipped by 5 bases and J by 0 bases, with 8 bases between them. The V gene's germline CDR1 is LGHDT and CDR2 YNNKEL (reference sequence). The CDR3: CASSAGISYNSPLHF. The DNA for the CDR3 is TGTGCCAGCAGCGCCGGAATCTCCTATAATTCACCCCTCCACTTT.

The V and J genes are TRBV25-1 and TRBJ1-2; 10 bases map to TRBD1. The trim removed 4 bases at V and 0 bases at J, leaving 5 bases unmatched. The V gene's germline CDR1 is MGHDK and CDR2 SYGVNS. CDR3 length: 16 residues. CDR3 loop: CASSGTDRGTNYGYTF. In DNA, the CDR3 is TGTGCCAGCAGTGGGACGGACAGGGGGACTAACTATGGCTACACCTTC.

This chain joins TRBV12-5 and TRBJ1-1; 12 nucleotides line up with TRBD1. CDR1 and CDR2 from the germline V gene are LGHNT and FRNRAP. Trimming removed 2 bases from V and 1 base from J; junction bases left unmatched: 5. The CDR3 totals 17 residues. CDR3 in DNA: TGTGCTAGTGGTTTGCCCGGGACAGGGGGCCGGAACACTGAAGCTTTCTTT. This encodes CASGLPGTGGRNTEAFF.

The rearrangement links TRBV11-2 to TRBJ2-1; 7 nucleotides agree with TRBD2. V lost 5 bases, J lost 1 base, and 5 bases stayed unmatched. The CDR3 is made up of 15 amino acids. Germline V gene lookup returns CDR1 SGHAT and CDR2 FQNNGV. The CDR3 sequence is CASSPVAGSYNEQFF. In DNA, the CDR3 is TGTGCCAGCAGCCCTGTAGCGGGTTCCTACAATGAGCAGTTCTTC.

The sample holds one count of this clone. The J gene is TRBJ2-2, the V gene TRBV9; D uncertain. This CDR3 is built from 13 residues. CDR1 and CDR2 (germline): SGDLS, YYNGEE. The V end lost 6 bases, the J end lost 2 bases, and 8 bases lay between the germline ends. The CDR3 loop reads CASKGINTGELFF. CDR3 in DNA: TGTGCCAGCAAAGGAATTAACACCGGGGAGCTGTTTTTT. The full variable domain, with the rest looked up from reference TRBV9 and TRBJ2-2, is DSGVTQTPKHLITATGQRVTLRCSPRSGDLSVYWYQQSLDQGLQFLIQYYNGEERAKGNILERFSAQQFPDLHSELNLSSLELGDSALYFCASKGINTGELFFGEGSRLTVL.

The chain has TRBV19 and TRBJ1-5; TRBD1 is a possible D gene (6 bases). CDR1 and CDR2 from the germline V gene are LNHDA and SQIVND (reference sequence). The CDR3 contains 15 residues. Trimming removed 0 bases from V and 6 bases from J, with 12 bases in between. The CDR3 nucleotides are TGTGCCAGTAGTATAGATCGGGGGCTCAGTCAGCCCCAGCATTTT. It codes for CASSIDRGLSQPQHF.

The DNA of the CDR3 is TGCGCCAGCAGCTTGGGCGGACTAGCGGGACAAGAGACCCAGTACTTC. Protein sequence: CASSLGGLAGQETQYF. The chain uses TRBV5-1 and TRBJ2-5, with 12 bases aligning to TRBD2. Germline V gene data show CDR1 as SGHRS and CDR2 as YFSETQ. The ends lost 0 bases at V and 2 bases at J; junction bases unmatched: 2. CDR3 size: 16 residues. The complete variable domain, with remaining parts taken from reference TRBV5-1 and TRBJ2-5, reads KAGVTQTPRYLIKTRGQQVTLSCSPISGHRSVSWYQQTPGQGLQFLFEYFSETQRNKGNFPGRFSGRQFSNSRSEMNVSTLELGDSALYLCASSLGGLAGQETQYFGPGTRLLVL.

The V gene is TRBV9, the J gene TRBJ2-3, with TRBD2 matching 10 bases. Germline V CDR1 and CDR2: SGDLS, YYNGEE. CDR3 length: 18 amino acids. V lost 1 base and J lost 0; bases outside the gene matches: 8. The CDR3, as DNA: TGTGCCAGCAGCGTACCCAGCGGGAGGGAGGGTAGCACAGATACGCAGTATTTT. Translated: CASSVPSGREGSTDTQYF.

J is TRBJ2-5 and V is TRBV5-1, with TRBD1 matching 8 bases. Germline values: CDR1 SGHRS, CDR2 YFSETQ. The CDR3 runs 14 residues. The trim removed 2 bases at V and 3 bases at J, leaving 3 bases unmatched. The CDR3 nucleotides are TGCGCCAGCAGCTTCCCAGGGGGCGAAGAGACCCAGTACTTC. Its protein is CASSFPGGEETQYF.

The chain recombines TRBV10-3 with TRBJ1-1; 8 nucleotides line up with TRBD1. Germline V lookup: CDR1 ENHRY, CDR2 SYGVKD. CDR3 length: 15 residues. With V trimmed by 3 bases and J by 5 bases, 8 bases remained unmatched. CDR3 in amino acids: CAISDGVTGATEAFF. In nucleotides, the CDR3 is TGTGCCATCAGTGACGGTGTGACAGGGGCTACTGAAGCTTTCTTT.

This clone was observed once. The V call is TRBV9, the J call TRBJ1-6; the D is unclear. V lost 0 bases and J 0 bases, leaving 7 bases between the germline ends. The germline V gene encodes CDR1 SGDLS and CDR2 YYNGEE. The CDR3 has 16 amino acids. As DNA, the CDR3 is TGTGCCAGCAGCGTAGCGCCGAGCTCCTATAATTCACCCCTCCACTTT. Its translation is CASSVAPSSYNSPLHF.

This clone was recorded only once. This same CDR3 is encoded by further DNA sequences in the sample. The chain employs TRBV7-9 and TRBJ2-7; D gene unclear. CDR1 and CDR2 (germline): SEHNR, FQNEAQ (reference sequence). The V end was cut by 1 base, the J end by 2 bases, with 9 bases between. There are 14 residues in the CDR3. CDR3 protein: CASSLVVFPYEQYF. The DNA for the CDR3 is TGTGCCAGCAGCTTAGTCGTCTTCCCCTACGAGCAGTACTTC.

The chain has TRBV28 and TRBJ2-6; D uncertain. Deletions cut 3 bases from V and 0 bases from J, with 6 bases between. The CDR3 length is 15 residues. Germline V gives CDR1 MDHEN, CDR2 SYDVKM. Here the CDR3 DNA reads TGTGCCAGCAGTTTTCGGATCTCTGGGGCCAACGTCCTGACTTTC. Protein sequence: CASSFRISGANVLTF.